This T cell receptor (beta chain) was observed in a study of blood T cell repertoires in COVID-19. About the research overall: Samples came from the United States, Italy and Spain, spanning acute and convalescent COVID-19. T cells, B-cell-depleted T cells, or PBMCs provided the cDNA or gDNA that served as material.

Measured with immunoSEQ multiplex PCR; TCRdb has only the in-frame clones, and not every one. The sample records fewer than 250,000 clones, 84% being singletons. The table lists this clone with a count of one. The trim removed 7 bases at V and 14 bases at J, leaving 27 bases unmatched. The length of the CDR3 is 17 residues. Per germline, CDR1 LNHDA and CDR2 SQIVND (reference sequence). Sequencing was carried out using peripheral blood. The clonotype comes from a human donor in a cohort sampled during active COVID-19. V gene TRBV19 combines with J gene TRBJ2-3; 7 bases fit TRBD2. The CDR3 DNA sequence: TGTGCCAGTACCGCGACACGGGAGGCGCCATATACTGAGAGTCGGTATTTT. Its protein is CASTATREAPYTESRYF. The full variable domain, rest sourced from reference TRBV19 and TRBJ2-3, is DGGITQSPKYLFRKEGQNVTLSCEQNLNHDAMYWYRQDPGQGLRLIYYSQIVNDFQKGDIAEGYSVSREKKESFPLTVTSAQKNPTAFYLCASTATREAPYTESRYFGPGTRLTVL.